The clone carrying this TCR beta chain was detected once. Its antigen is not identified. This specimen belongs to a study of cytomegalovirus exposure and HLA in healthy donors. Study-wide results and caveats: In a later analysis, the majority of CMV-associated beta chains seemingly showed HLA restriction. As a later analysis showed, a missense DCLRE1C variant was linked to trimming of TCR beta V- and J-genes. The sole available immune exposure information was CMV serostatus. Researchers catalogued some 160 TCR beta chains as cytomegalovirus-associated.

The CDR3 sequence is 15 residues long. Germline V gene sequence: CDR1 GTSNPN, CDR2 SVGIG (reference sequence). Trimming took off 8 bases at V and 0 bases at J, with 14 bases between the two ends. Primers for the PCR totalled 60 Vbeta and 13 Jbeta. Assay used: immunoSEQ multiplex PCR; TCRdb lists only in-frame clones, some missing. Of 90,000 to 150,000 clones in the sample, roughly 82% were seen once. The rearrangement links TRBV30 to TRBJ1-6, with a weak D call TRBD1 (5 bases). Sequenced sample: PBMCs. The clonotype originates from a human donor in good health. The CDR3 reads CAVPAGHSYNSPLHF. CDR3 in DNA: TGTGCCGTCCCGGCAGGGCACTCCTATAATTCACCCCTCCACTTT.